These T cell receptor beta chains were read from a single sample in a study of T-cell memory formation after mild COVID-19. TCRdb redid the calling of the 5' RACE reads with MiXCR, one entry per CDR3 protein. This sample carries about 310,000 distinct CDR3 sequences, approximately 20% of them seen once, and the ten largest clones take 20% to 25%. Material for sequencing was PBMCs or a T cell subset sorted from them (not recorded which). The source of these receptors is a man in his late teens or twenties who had mild COVID-19 (a few samples of this study predate the infection). Cell type and time point are not known. CDR3s include the opening cysteine and the closing phenylalanine or tryptophan. A D gene is named only where the DNA matches it firmly. The listing skips clone size in some rows; elsewhere it reads once, few, many or a size class.

V gene: TRBV4-2
clone size: many
D gene: -
J gene: TRBJ2-2
CDR3 protein: CASSQVEGNTGELFF
CDR3 DNA: TGTGCCAGCAGCCAAGTGGAGGGGAACACCGGGGAGCTGTTTTTT

V gene: TRBV30
clone size: -
D gene: -
J gene: TRBJ2-1
CDR3 protein: CAWGSGYYNEQFF
CDR3 DNA: TGTGCCTGGGGAAGCGGCTACTACAATGAGCAGTTCTTC

V gene: TRBV7-2
clone size: -
D gene: -
J gene: TRBJ2-4
CDR3 protein: CASSFQGGDVIQYF
CDR3 DNA: TGTGCCAGCAGCTTCCAGGGGGGAGATGTCATTCAGTACTTC

V gene: TRBV4-3
clone size: -
D gene: -
J gene: TRBJ2-5
CDR3 protein: CASSQDGRAGTQYF
CDR3 DNA: TGCGCCAGCAGCCAAGACGGAAGGGCCGGGACCCAGTACTTC

V gene: TRBV11-2
clone size: -
D gene: -
J gene: TRBJ2-2
CDR3 protein: CASSPWAGMNTGELFF
CDR3 DNA: TGTGCCAGCAGCCCCTGGGCGGGGATGAACACCGGGGAGCTGTTTTTT

V gene: TRBV6-5
clone size: once
D gene: -
J gene: TRBJ1-1
CDR3 protein: CASSYSASNTEAFF
CDR3 DNA: TGTGCCAGCAGTTACTCAGCCAGCAACACTGAAGCTTTCTTT

V gene: TRBV29-1
clone size: -
D gene: TRBD1
J gene: TRBJ2-5
CDR3 protein: CSVSKSRGLSETQYF
CDR3 DNA: TGCAGCGTTTCGAAATCCAGGGGGCTCTCGGAGACCCAGTACTTC

V gene: TRBV7-8
clone size: -
D gene: TRBD2
J gene: TRBJ2-3
CDR3 protein: CASSLTGLLSTDTQYF
CDR3 DNA: TGTGCCAGCAGCTTAACGGGACTATTAAGCACAGATACGCAGTATTTT

V gene: TRBV10-3
clone size: -
D gene: TRBD2
J gene: TRBJ2-3
CDR3 protein: CAISGGAGSTDTQYF
CDR3 DNA: TGTGCCATCAGTGGGGGAGCGGGGAGCACAGATACGCAGTATTTT

V gene: TRBV20-1
clone size: many
D gene: TRBD2
J gene: TRBJ2-5
CDR3 protein: CSARAASGDQETQYF
CDR3 DNA: TGCAGTGCTAGGGCAGCTAGCGGGGACCAAGAGACCCAGTACTTC

V gene: TRBV19
clone size: once
D gene: -
J gene: TRBJ1-1
CDR3 protein: CASSMAVYLPEAFF
CDR3 DNA: TGTGCCAGTAGTATGGCTGTGTATCTCCCTGAAGCTTTCTTT

V gene: TRBV4-1
clone size: -
D gene: -
J gene: TRBJ1-4
CDR3 protein: CASSLGWSEKLFF
CDR3 DNA: TGCGCCAGCAGCCTGGGCTGGAGTGAAAAACTGTTTTTT

V gene: TRBV4-2
clone size: few
D gene: -
J gene: TRBJ1-1
CDR3 protein: CASSQNRENTEAFF
CDR3 DNA: TGTGCCAGCAGCCAGAACAGGGAAAACACTGAAGCTTTCTTT

V gene: TRBV18
clone size: -
D gene: -
J gene: TRBJ1-1
CDR3 protein: CASSPGQWVPEAFF
CDR3 DNA: TGTGCCAGCTCACCCGGACAGTGGGTCCCTGAAGCTTTCTTT

V gene: TRBV6-5
clone size: -
D gene: -
J gene: TRBJ1-2
CDR3 protein: CASSYSTHYGYTF
CDR3 DNA: TGTGCCAGCAGTTACTCGACCCACTATGGCTACACCTTC

V gene: TRBV20-1
clone size: many
D gene: -
J gene: TRBJ1-1
CDR3 protein: CSARAGAGNTEAFF
CDR3 DNA: TGCAGTGCTAGAGCCGGCGCGGGCAACACTGAAGCTTTCTTT

V gene: TRBV10-3
clone size: -
D gene: -
J gene: TRBJ2-3
CDR3 protein: CAISGGKETDTQYF
CDR3 DNA: TGTGCCATCAGTGGGGGGAAAGAAACAGATACGCAGTATTTT

V gene: TRBV10-3
clone size: medium-sized
D gene: -
J gene: TRBJ1-3
CDR3 protein: CAIMRDTTGNTIYF
CDR3 DNA: TGTGCCATCATGAGGGATACGACTGGAAACACCATATATTTT

V gene: TRBV10-3
clone size: -
D gene: -
J gene: TRBJ1-3
CDR3 protein: CAGESGGNTIYF
CDR3 DNA: TGTGCAGGGGAATCGGGTGGAAACACCATATATTTT

V gene: TRBV5-1
clone size: many
D gene: TRBD1
J gene: TRBJ1-1
CDR3 protein: CASSSGQGRTEAFF
CDR3 DNA: TGCGCCAGCAGCTCCGGACAGGGTCGGACTGAAGCTTTCTTT

V gene: TRBV7-3
clone size: few
D gene: -
J gene: TRBJ1-1
CDR3 protein: CASSLTAGLYNEAFF
CDR3 DNA: TGTGCCAGCAGCTTAACTGCAGGGCTCTATAATGAAGCTTTCTTT

V gene: TRBV6-5
clone size: few
D gene: -
J gene: TRBJ2-3
CDR3 protein: CASSVTASTDTQYF
CDR3 DNA: TGTGCCAGCAGTGTGACAGCTAGCACAGATACGCAGTATTTT

V gene: TRBV7-3
clone size: many
D gene: -
J gene: TRBJ2-1
CDR3 protein: CASSLTGTGPSYNEQFF
CDR3 DNA: TGTGCCAGCAGCTTAACGGGTACAGGGCCTTCCTACAATGAGCAGTTCTTC

V gene: TRBV5-1
clone size: -
D gene: -
J gene: TRBJ2-3
CDR3 protein: CASTQDSSTDTQYF
CDR3 DNA: TGCGCCAGCACCCAGGACAGTAGCACAGATACGCAGTATTTT

V gene: TRBV6-6
clone size: -
D gene: -
J gene: TRBJ2-1
CDR3 protein: CASINRGAMDEQFF
CDR3 DNA: TGTGCCAGCATCAATAGAGGGGCCATGGATGAGCAGTTCTTC

V gene: TRBV29-1
clone size: -
D gene: TRBD2
J gene: TRBJ2-3
CDR3 protein: CSVAYGGGGTDTQYF
CDR3 DNA: TGCAGCGTTGCTTACGGCGGGGGGGGCACAGATACGCAGTATTTT

V gene: TRBV6-2/TRBV6-3
clone size: once
D gene: TRBD2
J gene: TRBJ2-1
CDR3 protein: CATGLAGGNEQFF
CDR3 DNA: TGTGCCACCGGACTAGCGGGGGGGAACGAGCAGTTCTTC

V gene: TRBV7-2
clone size: -
D gene: TRBD2
J gene: TRBJ2-2
CDR3 protein: CASSSGTSGTGELFF
CDR3 DNA: TGTGCCAGCAGCTCCGGGACTAGCGGCACCGGGGAGCTGTTTTTT

V gene: TRBV6-2/TRBV6-3
clone size: -
D gene: TRBD1
J gene: TRBJ2-1
CDR3 protein: CASSYSNWDRESYNEQFF
CDR3 DNA: TGTGCCAGCAGTTACTCGAATTGGGACAGGGAATCCTACAATGAGCAGTTCTTC

V gene: TRBV5-1
clone size: -
D gene: -
J gene: TRBJ1-2
CDR3 protein: CASSSRGANYGYTF
CDR3 DNA: TGCGCCAGCAGCTCGCGCGGGGCTAACTATGGCTACACCTTC

V gene: TRBV6-5
clone size: -
D gene: -
J gene: TRBJ2-1
CDR3 protein: CASRQGVTNEQFF
CDR3 DNA: TGTGCCAGCAGACAGGGAGTCACGAATGAGCAGTTCTTC

V gene: TRBV11-2
clone size: few
D gene: TRBD1
J gene: TRBJ1-6
CDR3 protein: CASSPTTGVVSPLHF
CDR3 DNA: TGTGCCAGCAGCCCGACAACAGGGGTTGTGTCACCCCTCCACTTT

V gene: TRBV29-1
clone size: -
D gene: -
J gene: TRBJ2-6
CDR3 protein: CSVLRTAGANVLTF
CDR3 DNA: TGCAGCGTTCTACGGACAGCCGGGGCCAACGTCCTGACTTTC

V gene: TRBV4-3
clone size: -
D gene: -
J gene: TRBJ2-6
CDR3 protein: CASSQVWRDSGANVLTF
CDR3 DNA: TGCGCCAGCAGCCAAGTGTGGAGGGATTCTGGGGCCAACGTCCTGACTTTC

V gene: TRBV9
clone size: -
D gene: TRBD1
J gene: TRBJ2-1
CDR3 protein: CASSASGQGHNEQFF
CDR3 DNA: TGTGCCAGCAGCGCCTCGGGACAGGGCCACAATGAGCAGTTCTTC

V gene: TRBV28
clone size: -
D gene: TRBD2
J gene: TRBJ2-1
CDR3 protein: CASRGRAGSRSEQFF
CDR3 DNA: TGTGCCAGCAGGGGGAGGGCAGGCTCTCGGTCAGAGCAGTTCTTC

V gene: TRBV27
clone size: -
D gene: -
J gene: TRBJ2-7
CDR3 protein: CASRLIGGGQSSYEQYF
CDR3 DNA: TGTGCCAGCCGTTTGATCGGTGGGGGACAAAGCTCCTACGAGCAGTACTTC

V gene: TRBV5-4
clone size: few
D gene: TRBD2
J gene: TRBJ2-2
CDR3 protein: CASSSVRGGPTGELFF
CDR3 DNA: TGTGCCAGCAGCTCCGTGCGGGGGGGGCCCACCGGGGAGCTGTTTTTT

V gene: TRBV7-9
clone size: few
D gene: -
J gene: TRBJ1-2
CDR3 protein: CASSSPGDRGGYTF
CDR3 DNA: TGTGCCAGCAGCTCCCCGGGAGATAGGGGCGGCTACACCTTC

V gene: TRBV6-6
clone size: few
D gene: TRBD2
J gene: TRBJ2-3
CDR3 protein: CASSWTSGTQYF
CDR3 DNA: TGTGCCAGCAGCTGGACTAGTGGTACGCAGTATTTT

V gene: TRBV25-1
clone size: few
D gene: -
J gene: TRBJ2-3
CDR3 protein: CASSEPQGADTQYF
CDR3 DNA: TGTGCCAGCAGTGAACCGCAGGGAGCAGATACGCAGTATTTT

V gene: TRBV24-1
clone size: -
D gene: TRBD1
J gene: TRBJ1-5
CDR3 protein: CATSLGGGQPQHF
CDR3 DNA: TGTGCCACCTCATTAGGGGGCGGTCAGCCCCAGCATTTT

V gene: TRBV4-3
clone size: -
D gene: -
J gene: TRBJ2-2
CDR3 protein: CASSPVLLLGTGELFF
CDR3 DNA: TGCGCCAGCAGCCCCGTCCTCCTCTTGGGGACCGGGGAGCTGTTTTTT

V gene: TRBV6-5
clone size: -
D gene: TRBD1
J gene: TRBJ2-1
CDR3 protein: CASSHRGSYNEQFF
CDR3 DNA: TGTGCCAGCTCTCACAGGGGGTCCTACAATGAGCAGTTCTTC

V gene: TRBV4-1
clone size: -
D gene: -
J gene: TRBJ1-5
CDR3 protein: CASSQGPGQPQHF
CDR3 DNA: TGCGCCAGCAGCCAAGGCCCGGGTCAGCCCCAGCATTTT

V gene: TRBV6-6
clone size: -
D gene: -
J gene: TRBJ2-5
CDR3 protein: CASSYPGQGETQYF
CDR3 DNA: TGTGCCAGCAGTTACCCGGGGCAGGGAGAGACCCAGTACTTC

V gene: TRBV7-3
clone size: -
D gene: TRBD1
J gene: TRBJ2-3
CDR3 protein: CASSTQDREAQYF
CDR3 DNA: TGTGCCAGCAGCACCCAGGACAGGGAGGCGCAGTATTTT

V gene: TRBV20-1
clone size: few
D gene: TRBD1
J gene: TRBJ2-5
CDR3 protein: CSARDLGTGLPQYF
CDR3 DNA: TGCAGTGCTAGAGATTTGGGGACAGGGCTCCCCCAGTACTTC

V gene: TRBV7-9
clone size: few
D gene: -
J gene: TRBJ2-3
CDR3 protein: CASSLYEGPTDTQYF
CDR3 DNA: TGTGCCAGCAGCTTATATGAGGGGCCCACAGATACGCAGTATTTT

V gene: TRBV7-2
clone size: -
D gene: TRBD1
J gene: TRBJ2-3
CDR3 protein: CASSPTVGQGGDTQYF
CDR3 DNA: TGTGCCAGCAGCCCTACTGTGGGACAGGGTGGAGATACGCAGTATTTT

V gene: TRBV11-2
clone size: few
D gene: -
J gene: TRBJ1-1
CDR3 protein: CASSAQGGSGAFF
CDR3 DNA: TGTGCCAGCAGCGCCCAGGGAGGAAGCGGGGCTTTCTTT

V gene: TRBV12-3/TRBV12-4
clone size: few
D gene: -
J gene: TRBJ2-7
CDR3 protein: CASSFGITSSYEQYF
CDR3 DNA: TGTGCCAGCAGTTTCGGTATAACGAGCTCCTACGAGCAGTACTTC

V gene: TRBV28
clone size: -
D gene: TRBD1
J gene: TRBJ1-1
CDR3 protein: CASSTGVLTEAFF
CDR3 DNA: TGTGCCAGCAGTACAGGGGTATTGACTGAAGCTTTCTTT

V gene: TRBV10-3
clone size: few
D gene: -
J gene: TRBJ2-7
CDR3 protein: CAISESEGFSYEQYF
CDR3 DNA: TGTGCCATCAGTGAGTCGGAGGGTTTCTCCTACGAGCAGTACTTC